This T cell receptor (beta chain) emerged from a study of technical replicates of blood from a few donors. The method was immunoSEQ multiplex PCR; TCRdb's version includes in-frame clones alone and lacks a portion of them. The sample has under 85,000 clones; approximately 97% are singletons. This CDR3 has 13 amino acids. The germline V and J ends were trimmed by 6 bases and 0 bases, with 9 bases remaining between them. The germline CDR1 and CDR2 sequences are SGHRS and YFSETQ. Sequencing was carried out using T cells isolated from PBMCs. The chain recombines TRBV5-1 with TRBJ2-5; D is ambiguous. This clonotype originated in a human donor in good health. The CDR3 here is CASKSSYQETQYF. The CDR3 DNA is TGCGCCAGCAAGAGTTCCTACCAAGAGACCCAGTACTTC.